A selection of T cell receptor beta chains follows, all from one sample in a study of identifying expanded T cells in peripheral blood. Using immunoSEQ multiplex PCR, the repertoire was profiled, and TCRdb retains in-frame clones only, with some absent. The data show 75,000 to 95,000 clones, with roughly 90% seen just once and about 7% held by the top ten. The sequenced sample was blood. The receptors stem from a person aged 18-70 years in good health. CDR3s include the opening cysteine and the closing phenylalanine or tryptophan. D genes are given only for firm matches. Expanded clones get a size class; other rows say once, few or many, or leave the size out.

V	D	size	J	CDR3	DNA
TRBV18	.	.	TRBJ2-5	CASSRSGPLQETQYF	TGTGCCAGCTCCCGATCGGGACCGCTCCAAGAGACCCAGTACTTC
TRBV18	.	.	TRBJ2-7	CASSPQDYEQYF	TGTGCCAGCTCACCTCAAGACTACGAGCAGTACTTC
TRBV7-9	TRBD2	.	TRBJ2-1	CASSFGLAGGPGEQFF	TGTGCCAGCAGCTTCGGACTAGCGGGAGGGCCGGGTGAGCAGTTCTTC
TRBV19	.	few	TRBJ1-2	CASSAHRQERGYTF	TGTGCCAGTAGTGCTCATCGACAGGAAAGGGGCTACACCTTC
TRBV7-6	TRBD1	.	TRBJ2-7	CASSPGDRGAFEQYF	TGTGCCAGCAGCCCCGGGGACAGGGGTGCGTTCGAGCAGTACTTC
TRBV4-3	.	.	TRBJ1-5	CASSQDLARAEPQHF	TGCGCCAGCAGCCAAGATCTAGCCAGGGCTGAGCCCCAGCATTTT
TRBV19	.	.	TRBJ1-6	CASSPKAGTSPLHF	TGTGCCAGTAGCCCGAAAGCAGGGACATCACCCCTCCACTTT
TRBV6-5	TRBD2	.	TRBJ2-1	CASSSLSGGAYNEQFF	TGTGCCAGCAGTTCTTTAAGCGGGGGTGCCTACAATGAGCAGTTCTTC
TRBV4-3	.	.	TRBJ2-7	CASSQAAADEQYF	TGCGCCAGCAGCCAAGCGGCCGCGGACGAGCAGTACTTC
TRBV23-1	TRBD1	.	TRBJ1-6	CASSRRDRRLFNSPLHF	TGCGCCAGCAGTCGGCGGGACAGGAGACTGTTCAATTCACCCCTCCACTTT
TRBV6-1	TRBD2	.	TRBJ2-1	CASSVSGGIVTYNEQFF	TGTGCCAGCAGTGTAAGCGGGGGGATCGTAACCTACAATGAGCAGTTCTTC
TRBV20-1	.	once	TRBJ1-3	CSASSGNTIYF	TGCAGTGCTAGCTCTGGAAACACCATATATTTT
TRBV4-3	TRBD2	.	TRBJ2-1	CASSHGTSGRDEQFF	TGCGCCAGCAGCCATGGGACTAGCGGGAGGGATGAGCAGTTCTTC
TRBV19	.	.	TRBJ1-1	CASRSPGTSSEAFF	TGTGCCAGTAGGTCTCCGGGGACTTCGTCTGAAGCTTTCTTT
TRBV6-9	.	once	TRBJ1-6	CASSYSEDGQSSYNSPLHF	TGTGCCAGCAGTTATTCAGAGGACGGCCAGAGCTCCTATAATTCACCCCTCCACTTT
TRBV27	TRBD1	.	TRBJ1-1	CASSARTGESFF	TGTGCCAGCAGTGCTAGGACAGGCGAGTCTTTCTTT
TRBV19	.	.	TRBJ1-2	CASSPEGRSGYTF	TGTGCCAGTAGTCCCGAGGGAAGATCGGGCTACACCTTC
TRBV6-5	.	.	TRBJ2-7	CASSYSPTYEQYF	TGTGCCAGCAGTTACTCACCTACATACGAGCAGTACTTC
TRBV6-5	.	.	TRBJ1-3	CASRGTRTSGNTIYF	TGTGCCAGCAGGGGGACAAGAACCTCTGGAAACACCATATATTTT
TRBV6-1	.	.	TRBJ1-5	CASSVPTRVTPQHF	TGTGCCAGCAGTGTTCCGACACGGGTGACGCCCCAGCATTTT
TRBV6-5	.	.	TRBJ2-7	CASSYSVGNPPYEQYF	TGTGCCAGCAGTTACTCCGTCGGGAATCCTCCCTACGAGCAGTACTTC
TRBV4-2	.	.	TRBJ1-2	CASSQGAGFPDGYTF	TGTGCCAGCAGCCAAGGGGCTGGGTTCCCGGATGGCTACACCTTC
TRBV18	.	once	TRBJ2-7	CASSPGLGEQYF	TGTGCCAGCTCACCTGGTTTGGGCGAGCAGTACTTC
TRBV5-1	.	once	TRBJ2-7	CASSRVRDTYEQYF	TGCGCCAGCAGCCGAGTCCGGGATACCTACGAGCAGTACTTC
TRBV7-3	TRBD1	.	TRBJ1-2	CASSLMPGGQGTRAYGYTF	TGTGCCAGCAGCCTTATGCCCGGCGGACAGGGGACGAGGGCCTATGGCTACACCTTC
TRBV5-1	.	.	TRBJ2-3	CASGQDHTLTDTQYF	TGCGCCAGCGGACAAGACCACACCCTCACAGATACGCAGTATTTT
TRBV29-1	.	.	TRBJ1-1	CSVEEGDTEAFF	TGCAGCGTTGAAGAAGGAGACACTGAAGCTTTCTTT
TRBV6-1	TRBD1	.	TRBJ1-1	CASSEDGTGLAMNTEAFF	TGTGCCAGCAGTGAAGACGGGACAGGGCTTGCTATGAACACTGAAGCTTTCTTT
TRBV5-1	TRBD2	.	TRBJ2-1	CASSLRTSGPNEQFF	TGCGCCAGCAGCTTGAGGACTAGCGGCCCCAATGAGCAGTTCTTC
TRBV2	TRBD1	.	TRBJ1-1	CASSEGRQGAVFEAFF	TGTGCCAGCAGTGAAGGGAGACAGGGGGCTGTTTTTGAAGCTTTCTTT
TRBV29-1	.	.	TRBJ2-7	CSVEDRQGQQYF	TGCAGCGTTGAAGATCGGCAGGGCCAGCAGTACTTC
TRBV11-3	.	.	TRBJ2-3	CASSFGRGTDTQYF	TGTGCCAGCAGCTTCGGCCGAGGCACAGATACGCAGTATTTT
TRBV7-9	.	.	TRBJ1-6	CASSPAANNSPLHF	TGTGCCAGCAGCCCCGCGGCGAATAATTCACCCCTCCACTTT
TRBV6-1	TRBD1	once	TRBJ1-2	CASRLGQFGYTF	TGTGCCAGCAGATTGGGACAGTTTGGCTACACCTTC
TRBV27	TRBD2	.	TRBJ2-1	CASRRLAGAYNEQFF	TGTGCCAGCAGGCGACTAGCGGGAGCCTACAATGAGCAGTTCTTC
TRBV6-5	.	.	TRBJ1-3	CASSHLRGGGDTIYF	TGTGCCAGCAGCCACCTGCGGGGCGGCGGGGACACCATATATTTT
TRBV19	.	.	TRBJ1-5	CASSNPGTPNQPQHF	TGTGCCAGTAGTAACCCCGGGACACCTAATCAGCCCCAGCATTTT
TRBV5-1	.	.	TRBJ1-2	CASSLRENSNYKNYGYTF	TGCGCCAGCAGCTTGAGGGAGAACTCCAACTATAAGAACTATGGCTACACCTTC
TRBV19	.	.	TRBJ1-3	CASSIDRGNTIYF	TGTGCCAGTAGTATAGATCGCGGAAACACCATATATTTT
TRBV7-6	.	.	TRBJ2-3	CASSGGGDTQYF	TGTGCCAGCAGCGGGGGCGGGGATACGCAGTATTTT
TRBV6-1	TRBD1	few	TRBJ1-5	CASRDRDLQPQHF	TGTGCCAGCAGGGACAGGGACCTGCAGCCCCAGCATTTT
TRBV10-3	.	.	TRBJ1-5	CAIGTGSNQPQHF	TGTGCCATAGGGACGGGGAGCAATCAGCCCCAGCATTTT
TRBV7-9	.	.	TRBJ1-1	CASSGAGRYTEAFF	TGTGCCAGCAGCGGAGCGGGACGGTACACTGAAGCTTTCTTT
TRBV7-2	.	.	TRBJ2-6	CASSRQTFPARGANVLTF	TGTGCCAGCAGCCGGCAAACCTTCCCAGCCCGCGGGGCCAACGTCCTGACTTTC
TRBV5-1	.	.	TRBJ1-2	CASSLAAYYGYTF	TGCGCCAGCAGCTTGGCGGCGTACTATGGCTACACCTTC
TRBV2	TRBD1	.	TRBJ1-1	CASRAVDRGNTEAFF	TGTGCCAGCAGAGCTGTGGACAGGGGGAACACTGAAGCTTTCTTT
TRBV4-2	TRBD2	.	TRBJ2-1	CASSQVSGGWYNEQFF	TGTGCCAGCAGCCAAGTATCGGGAGGGTGGTACAATGAGCAGTTCTTC
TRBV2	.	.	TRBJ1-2	CASSEERDYGYTF	TGTGCCAGCAGTGAAGAAAGGGACTATGGCTACACCTTC
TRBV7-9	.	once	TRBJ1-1	CASSSTGTEAFF	TGTGCCAGCAGCTCAACTGGCACTGAAGCTTTCTTT